What follows are 27 T cell receptor beta chains derived from one specimen sequenced in a study of spatial heterogeneity in lung cancer. Study observations and caveats: One measure, the expanded intratumoral alpha and beta TCR count, tracked tumor mutation counts.

The antigens these receptors bind are not known. Time point here: sample taken at primary tumor resection. TCRdb passed the 5' RACE reads through MiXCR, listing each CDR3 protein once. The data contain about 10,000 distinct CDR3 sequences, roughly 12% of them singletons. Material: lung tumor tissue, obtained at surgery. These receptors all come from a male donor with early-stage non-small cell lung cancer.

Within the sample, this clonotype is medium-sized. The size of this beta chain means little, since it is a stray read in a library made for alpha chains. J is TRBJ1-2 and V is TRBV27; possibly TRBD1 for D (6 bases). CDR1 and CDR2 from the germline V gene are MNHEY and SMNVEV (reference sequence). The CDR3 totals 15 residues. The V end was cut by 0 bases, the J end by 2 bases, with 10 bases between. The CDR3 region has the DNA TGTGCCAGCAGTTTATCGCCGGGGGCGAACTATGGCTACACCTTC. Translated, it gives CASSLSPGANYGYTF.

This clonotype is labeled medium-sized (0.01 to 0.1%). Within a library made for alpha chains, this beta chain is off target, and its count is uninformative. The V and J genes are TRBV24-1 and TRBJ2-2; D gene uncertain. The germline V and J ends were trimmed by 5 bases and 3 bases, with 9 bases remaining between them. The CDR3 runs to 14 residues. CDR1 is KGHDR, CDR2 SFDVKD, per germline. CDR3 DNA sequence: TGTGCCACCAGTGTCGGTGGGCACACCGGGGAGCTGTTTTTT. Translating gives CATSVGGHTGELFF.

This clonotype was counted many times. With the library built for alpha chains, this beta chain is off target and its frequency is not meaningful. V usage is TRBV7-3 and J usage is TRBJ2-1; D is unresolved. The CDR3 sequence is 14 residues long. CDR1 is SGHTA and CDR2 is FQGTGA in the germline V gene. The germline V and J ends were trimmed by 4 bases and 5 bases, with 12 bases remaining between them. The CDR3 reads CASSSPLGNNEQFF. The CDR3 nucleotides read TGTGCCAGCAGCTCCCCTTTGGGAAACAATGAGCAGTTCTTC.

This clonotype is termed medium-sized. Being off target in a library aimed at alpha chains, this beta chain has a size of little meaning. The CDR3 nucleotides are TGTGCCAGCATTAGTAAATGGAAAGAGACCCAGTACTTC. Its translation: CASISKWKETQYF. The V call is TRBV6-5, the J call TRBJ2-5, with D unclear. Looked up from germline, CDR1 is MNHEY and CDR2 is SVGAGI. CDR3 length: 13 residues. V was shortened by 7 bases and J by 3 bases, with 12 bases between the two germline ends.

This clonotype was counted ten times or more. Within a library made for alpha chains, this beta chain is off target, and its count is uninformative. The chain recombines TRBV4-3 with TRBJ2-5, with 9 bases that match TRBD1. V lost 2 bases and J lost 0; bases outside the gene matches: 1. Germline CDR1 LGHNA, CDR2 YSLEER. This CDR3 contains 15 residues. CDR3 sequence reads: CASSQWDRDQETQYF. The CDR3 bases are TGCGCCAGCAGCCAATGGGACAGGGACCAAGAGACCCAGTACTTC.

This clonotype was observed many times. The size of this beta chain means little, since it is a stray read in a library made for alpha chains. The chain employs TRBV6-6 and TRBJ2-3; D is perhaps TRBD1 or TRBD2 (5 bases each). V shed 5 bases and J shed 0 bases, with 18 bases lying between them. The length of the CDR3 is 17 residues. In germline, CDR1 is MNHNY, CDR2 SVGAGI (reference sequence). The DNA for the CDR3 is TGTGCCAGCAGTCACACACTGACGGGACCTAGCACAGATACGCAGTATTTT. This translates into CASSHTLTGPSTDTQYF.

The table lists this clonotype with many counts. One end of the junction varies from germline; a read error may be responsible. Since the library was made to target alpha chains, this beta chain is a stray read and its abundance is not meaningful. This chain uses TRBV7-7 with TRBJ2-5, with a possible D match to TRBD1 (6 bases). The CDR3 covers 14 residues. Germline values: CDR1 SSHAT, CDR2 FNYEAQ (reference sequence). CDR3 sequence: CASSLGGIQETQYF. In DNA form, the CDR3 reads TGTGCTAGCAGCTTAGGGGGAATCCAAGAGACCCAGTACTTC. The full variable domain, in which reference TRBV7-7 and TRBJ2-5 provide the parts outside the CDR3, is GAGVSQSPRYKVTKRGQDVTLRCDPISSHATLYWYQQALGQGPEFLTYFNYEAQPDKSGLPSDRFSAERPEGSISTLTIQRTEQRDSAMYRCASSLGGIQETQYFGPGTRLLVL.

Judged by abundance, this clonotype is medium-sized. This beta chain came through as a stray read in a library set up for alpha chains, and its size says little. The chain couples TRBV7-2 to TRBJ2-1; no clear D. Germline CDR1 reads SGHTA; CDR2 reads FQGNSA. CDR3 size: 15 residues. With 0 bases removed from V and 0 bases from J, the gap between germline ends came to 6 bases. CDR3 sequence reads: CASSLAGNSYNEQFF. The CDR3, as DNA: TGTGCCAGCAGCTTAGCGGGGAACTCCTACAATGAGCAGTTCTTC.

This clonotype was found a few times. Within a library made for alpha chains, this beta chain is off target, and its count is uninformative. This chain joins TRBV15 and TRBJ1-1; possibly TRBD1 for D (6 bases). V gave up 0 bases and J gave up 11 bases, with 13 bases separating them. The CDR3 is 13 amino acids. CDR1 is LNHNV and CDR2 is YYDKDF in the germline V gene (reference sequence). CDR3 in amino acids: CATSRDSGVQAFF. The DNA for the CDR3 is TGTGCCACCAGCAGAGATTCAGGGGTTCAGGCTTTCTTT.

This clonotype rates as medium-sized. Little can be read into the size of this beta chain, an off-target read in a library designed for alpha chains. V usage is TRBV29-1 and J usage is TRBJ2-7, with a tentative D call TRBD1 (5 bases). The germline V gene encodes CDR1 SQVTM and CDR2 ANQGSEA. V was trimmed by 1 base and J by 5 bases, leaving 12 bases between them. The CDR3 consists of 13 residues. CDR3 nucleotides: TGCAGCGTTGAAGGGCAGGGCCGCGACGAGCAGTACTTC. This encodes CSVEGQGRDEQYF.

This clonotype is medium-sized (0.01 to 0.1%). For a library built for alpha chains, this beta chain is a stray read; little rests on its size. The genes are TRBV4-2 and TRBJ1-2, with a possible D match to TRBD1 (6 bases). Trimming shortened V by 0 bases and J by 0 bases, and 14 bases separated the two germline ends. Germline values: CDR1 LGHNA, CDR2 YNFKEQ. The CDR3 totals 17 residues. CDR3 sequence (DNA): TGTGCCAGCAGCCAAGATCTTAGGGGGAAATCTAACTATGGCTACACCTTC. Its translation: CASSQDLRGKSNYGYTF.

This clonotype was seen repeatedly, ten times or more. A library made for alpha chains picked up this beta chain off target, so its size means little. The V and J genes are TRBV7-3 and TRBJ2-3; D might be TRBD2 (5 bases). The CDR3 has 13 residues. Trimming took 5 bases from V and 6 from J, leaving 12 bases between them. From germline, CDR1 is SGHTA and CDR2 FQGTGA. Written as DNA, the CDR3 is TGTGCCAGCAGCCCCGGACTGGGGGATACGCAGTATTTT. It codes for CASSPGLGDTQYF.

In this sample, this clonotype turned up many times. This beta chain slipped into a library made for alpha chains as a stray read, so its size is not meaningful. The chain joins TRBV6-2 or TRBV6-3 to TRBJ2-1; D unclear. The V gene lost 7 bases and the J gene lost 5 bases, with 18 bases spanning the gap. This CDR3 is built from 15 residues. Germline V CDR1 and CDR2: MNHEY, SVGEGT. The CDR3 coding sequence is TGTGCCAGCAAAACCCTCACGAGTGTCAACAATGAGCAGTTCTTC. Protein product: CASKTLTSVNNEQFF.

In this sample, this clonotype turned up many times. This beta chain is an unintended read in a library built for alpha chains; its size means little. The rearrangement joins TRBV9 to TRBJ1-4; possibly TRBD1 for D (5 bases). With 0 bases removed from V and 5 bases from J, the gap between germline ends came to 11 bases. CDR3 length: 15 amino acids. Germline V gene data show CDR1 as SGDLS and CDR2 as YYNGEE. The CDR3 DNA follows: TGTGCCAGCAGCGTAGGGGGCAGCGCGAATGAAAAACTGTTTTTT. It is translated as CASSVGGSANEKLFF.

This clonotype was seen at least ten times. As an off-target read in a library built for alpha chains, this beta chain has a frequency of little significance. This chain uses TRBV5-4 with TRBJ2-3; D unclear. Deletions cut 0 bases from V and 0 bases from J, with 8 bases between. Germline lookup yields CDR1 SGHNT and CDR2 YYREEE (reference sequence). This CDR3 spans 15 amino acids. The CDR3 DNA reads as TGTGCCAGCAGCTTGGGCCAGACTAGCACAGATACGCAGTATTTT. It yields the protein CASSLGQTSTDTQYF.

Relative to its sample, this clonotype is medium-sized. As an off-target read in a library built for alpha chains, this beta chain has a frequency of little significance. The chain combines TRBV5-8 with TRBJ1-5; D is possibly TRBD1 (6 bases). Germline values: CDR1 SGHTS, CDR2 YDEGEE. This CDR3 is 20 amino acids long. V was clipped by 4 bases and J by 2 bases, with 28 bases between them. CDR3 loop: CASSLAPAGTPFLCNQPQHF. The CDR3, as DNA: TGTGCCAGCAGCCTGGCACCTGCCGGGACACCATTTCTTTGCAATCAGCCCCAGCATTTT.

This clonotype was recorded many times. This beta chain appears as a stray read in a library generated for alpha chains; its size is not informative. The V and J genes are TRBV6-2 or TRBV6-3 and TRBJ2-7; TRBD2 is a possible D gene (6 bases). Deletions cut 6 bases from V and 2 bases from J, with 20 bases between. The CDR3 contains 16 residues. Germline V gene sequence: CDR1 MNHEY, CDR2 SVGEGT. CDR3 in amino acids: CASSRGTLPDPYEQYF. CDR3 nucleotides: TGTGCCAGCAGCCGGGGGACCTTACCCGATCCCTACGAGCAGTACTTC.

This clonotype is medium-sized in the sample. This beta chain is off target for a library built for alpha chains, so its abundance means little. This chain links TRBV11-1 with TRBJ2-7; D gene uncertain. The length of the CDR3 is 14 residues. In germline, CDR1 is SGHAT, CDR2 FQDESV (reference sequence). Trimming took off 5 bases at V and 1 base at J, with 12 bases between the two ends. The CDR3 reads CASSQILGSYEQYF. CDR3 nucleotide sequence: TGTGCCAGCAGCCAAATCCTGGGGTCCTACGAGCAGTACTTC. The variable domain in full, completed from reference TRBV11-1 and TRBJ2-7, reads EAEVAQSPRYKITEKSQAVAFWCDPISGHATLYWYRQILGQGPELLVQFQDESVVDDSQLPKDRFSAERLKGVDSTLKIQPAELGDSAMYLCASSQILGSYEQYFGPGTRLTVT.

This clonotype occurred many times. This beta chain is a stray sequence in a library constructed for alpha chains; its clone size is not meaningful. The rearrangement links TRBV12-5 to TRBJ2-3; the D is unclear. Trimming shortened V by 2 bases and J by 0 bases, and 6 bases separated the two germline ends. The CDR3 has 14 residues. The germline gives CDR1 LGHNT, CDR2 FRNRAP. The CDR3 coding sequence is TGTGCTAGTGGTTTGCCGAGGAGCACAGATACGCAGTATTTT. The encoded protein is CASGLPRSTDTQYF. Full variable domain (rest looked up from reference TRBV12-5 and TRBJ2-3): DARVTQTPRHKVTEMGQEVTMRCQPILGHNTVFWYRQTMMQGLELLAYFRNRAPLDDSGMPKDRFSAEMPDATLATLKIQPSEPRDSAVYFCASGLPRSTDTQYFGPGTRLTVL.

This clonotype came up many times. As an off-target read in a library built for alpha chains, this beta chain has a frequency of little significance. J is TRBJ1-2 and V is TRBV12-3 or TRBV12-4; TRBD1 matches at 10 bases. J lost 8 bases, V lost 6 bases, and 6 bases had no gene match. The CDR3 has 13 residues. The CDR3 nucleotides are TGTGCCAGCAGACCAGACAGGGGGCGAGGCTACACCTTC. It yields the protein CASRPDRGRGYTF.

This clonotype was seen many times. Since the library was made to target alpha chains, this beta chain is a stray read and its abundance is not meaningful. The V call is TRBV12-3 or TRBV12-4, the J call TRBJ1-1, with TRBD1 matching 10 bases. CDR3 length equals 16 residues. With 3 bases clipped from V and 7 bases from J, the junction kept 11 bases outside the gene matches. CDR3: CASSFLPRQGANEAFF. As DNA, the CDR3 is TGTGCCAGCAGTTTTCTCCCGAGACAGGGGGCAAATGAAGCTTTCTTT.

This clonotype is classed as medium-sized. For a library built for alpha chains, this beta chain is a stray read; little rests on its size. The genes are TRBV24-1 and TRBJ1-3; unclear D gene. V was clipped by 4 bases and J by 0 bases, with 15 bases between them. This CDR3 is built from 17 residues. Germline V gene lookup returns CDR1 KGHDR and CDR2 SFDVKD. CDR3 bases: TGTGCCACCAGTGACGGACTCGCCGGGAGCTCTGGAAACACCATATATTTT. It is translated as CATSDGLAGSSGNTIYF.

Relative to its sample, this clonotype is large (0.1 to 1%). For a library built for alpha chains, this beta chain is a stray read; little rests on its size. The chain carries TRBV7-8 and TRBJ2-1; perhaps D is TRBD1 or TRBD2 (6 bases each). Germline lookup yields CDR1 SGHVS and CDR2 FQNEAQ. This CDR3 has 16 amino acids. V shed 1 base and J shed 8 bases, with 18 bases lying between them. For the CDR3, the DNA is TGTGCCAGCAGCTTAGTGTCCGGGGGCTCCGGACATGAGCAGTTCTTC. As protein: CASSLVSGGSGHEQFF.

This clonotype came up many times. Since it is a stray read in a library aimed at alpha chains, this beta chain has a size that is not meaningful. The rearrangement joins TRBV30 to TRBJ2-1, with D hard to call. Germline CDR1 GTSNPN, CDR2 SVGIG (reference sequence). The CDR3 sequence is 12 residues long. The ends were cut back, 2 bases at V and 5 bases at J, with 7 bases in the middle. The CDR3, as DNA: TGTGCCTGGAGTTCCTGGGACAATGAGCAGTTCTTC. It is translated as CAWSSWDNEQFF.

In this sample, this clonotype turned up many times. The library was designed around alpha chains, so this beta chain is a stray read whose abundance carries little weight. The rearrangement links TRBV28 to TRBJ2-7; perhaps TRBD2 as D (5 bases). Per germline, CDR1 MDHEN and CDR2 SYDVKM. Trimming took 5 bases from V and 3 from J, leaving 20 bases between them. The CDR3 contains 16 residues. CDR3 protein: CASSQLPPLGSYEQYF. The CDR3, as DNA: TGTGCCAGCAGTCAACTTCCACCTCTAGGGAGCTACGAGCAGTACTTC.

This clonotype came up a few times. Because the library targeted alpha chains, this beta chain is an off-target read whose size means little. This chain links TRBV6-6 with TRBJ1-2; possible D gene TRBD1, 5 bases. This CDR3 contains 13 residues. Germline CDR1 is MNHNY and CDR2 is SVGAGI (reference sequence). Trimming stripped 6 bases from V and 6 bases from J, with 14 bases between. CDR3 bases: TGTGCCAGCAGCCGGGACTGGGCAGATGGCTACACCTTC. It yields the protein CASSRDWADGYTF.

With respect to this clonotype: The library was prepared for alpha chains; this beta chain is a stray read, so its frequency means little. The chain employs TRBV6-6 and TRBJ1-1; TRBD1 is a possible D gene (5 bases). Germline V gene sequence: CDR1 MNHNY, CDR2 SVGAGI (reference sequence). Trimming removed 2 bases at V and 5 bases at J, with 18 bases between. This CDR3 region has 16 residues. CDR3 bases: TGTGCCAGCAGTTACGGGGGGGGAGGGAAGAGGACTGAAGCTTTCTTT. Its protein is CASSYGGGGKRTEAFF.